Presented here are 20 T cell receptor beta chains from one specimen sequenced in a study of cytomegalovirus exposure and HLA in healthy donors. PCR employed 60 Vbeta and 13 Jbeta primers. Generated by immunoSEQ multiplex PCR, the TCRdb table keeps only in-frame clones and is missing some. The sample shows about 89,000 clones, around four fifths of them seen only once. Sequenced: PBMCs. The receptor set was obtained from a male donor in good health and CMV-seronegative.

The V call is TRBV4-3, the J call TRBJ1-2; 8 nucleotides agree with TRBD1. Germline CDR1 is LGHNA and CDR2 is YSLEER. The CDR3 is 13 residues long. With V trimmed by 2 bases and J by 4 bases, 0 bases remained unmatched. The CDR3 is CASSQTGGYGYTF. CDR3 coding DNA: TGCGCCAGCAGCCAAACAGGGGGCTATGGCTACACCTTC.

As concerns this clone: Germline is not matched at one junction end, which may reflect a read error. The V gene is TRBV18, the J gene TRBJ2-6, with 10 nucleotides matching TRBD1. This CDR3 region has 17 residues. Per germline, CDR1 KGHSH and CDR2 LQKENI. Here the CDR3 reads CASSPGTGVSGANVPTF. CDR3 in DNA: TGTGCCAGCTCACCAGGGACAGGGGTGAGTGGGGCCAACGTCCCGACTTTC.

This clone was detected only a few times. The chain is built from TRBV4-3 and TRBJ2-1; D ambiguous. The ends were cut back, 0 bases at V and 8 bases at J, with 8 bases in the middle. CDR1 and CDR2 from the germline V gene are LGHNA and YSLEER. The length of the CDR3 is 13 residues. For the CDR3, the DNA is TGCGCCAGCAGCCAAGATTTATTAGATGAGCAGTTCTTC. Translating gives CASSQDLLDEQFF.

This clone showed up just once. This rearrangement joins TRBV28 to TRBJ1-2; D gene unclear. V shed 5 bases and J shed 4 bases, with 11 bases lying between them. The CDR3 contains 13 residues. CDR1 MDHEN and CDR2 SYDVKM come from the germline V gene. In DNA form, the CDR3 reads TGTGCCAGCAGTCCTTCTCACGGCTATGGCTACACCTTC. Amino acids: CASSPSHGYGYTF.

This clone appeared a few times. The V and J genes are TRBV19 and TRBJ2-2; 8 nucleotides match TRBD2. CDR3 length: 16 residues. The V segment lost 5 bases and the J segment 5 bases; nucleotides outside the gene matches: 10. Germline values: CDR1 LNHDA, CDR2 SQIVND (reference sequence). CDR3 region: CASSPPGLGLTGELFF. The CDR3 nucleotides read TGTGCCAGTAGTCCCCCGGGACTAGGGTTAACCGGGGAGCTGTTTTTT.

J is TRBJ1-1 and V is TRBV19, with 9 bases aligning to TRBD1. The CDR3 consists of 16 residues. Germline values: CDR1 LNHDA, CDR2 SQIVND (reference sequence). The V gene end was trimmed by 7 bases and the J gene end by 5 bases; junction bases not matched to a gene: 14. CDR3 amino acids: CASIPRTGEVGTEAFF. In DNA form, the CDR3 reads TGTGCCAGTATCCCGAGGACAGGGGAGGTAGGGACTGAAGCTTTCTTT.

CDR3 bases: TGTGCCAGCAGCCTGGACAGGGGACTGTTTTTT. Protein: CASSLDRGLFF. The chain uses TRBV28 and TRBJ1-4, with 9 bases aligning to TRBD1. The trim removed 6 bases at V and 13 bases at J, leaving 3 bases unmatched. This CDR3 region has 11 residues. Per the germline V gene, CDR1 is MDHEN and CDR2 is SYDVKM.

J is TRBJ2-3 and V is TRBV5-4; 7 bases are a match to TRBD1. V was clipped by 5 bases and J by 1 base; unmatched bases: 4. Germline V gene lookup returns CDR1 SGHNT and CDR2 YYREEE (reference sequence). The CDR3 runs to 14 residues. The CDR3 sequence is CASRYRGGTDTQYF. The DNA of the CDR3 is TGTGCCAGCAGGTACAGGGGCGGCACAGATACGCAGTATTTT.

This clone was seen once. V and J are TRBV7-9 and TRBJ1-2; 7 bases align to TRBD1. This CDR3 contains 16 residues. V shed 4 bases and J 1 base; nucleotides not matched to a gene: 9. Looked up from germline, CDR1 is SEHNR and CDR2 is FQNEAQ (reference sequence). The CDR3 sequence is CASSSDRDSHNYGYTF. CDR3 DNA sequence: TGTGCCAGCAGCTCCGATCGGGACAGCCATAACTATGGCTACACCTTC.

The chain links TRBV29-1 to TRBJ1-3; 9 bases align to TRBD1. The CDR3 sequence is 16 residues long. Trimming at V came to 6 bases and at J to 0 bases, leaving 9 bases not matched to a gene. Germline lookup yields CDR1 SQVTM and CDR2 ANQGSEA. CDR3 loop: CSVSMGQGRSGNTIYF. The DNA for the CDR3 is TGCAGCGTCTCAATGGGACAGGGACGCTCTGGAAACACCATATATTTT.

The V call is TRBV7-2, the J call TRBJ1-5; 10 nucleotides agree with TRBD1. This CDR3 spans 16 amino acids. The germline gives CDR1 SGHTA, CDR2 FQGNSA. V shed 5 bases, J shed 3 bases, and the junction held 7 bases outside the gene matches. CDR3 nucleotide sequence: TGTGCCAGCAGCCTTGCCGGGACAGGGGCCAATCAGCCCCAGCATTTT. Translated, it gives CASSLAGTGANQPQHF.

The CDR3 protein is CAISESITGAPLNEQFF. The CDR3, as DNA: TGTGCCATCAGTGAGTCCATTACAGGGGCCCCTCTCAATGAGCAGTTCTTC. The chain uses TRBV10-3 and TRBJ2-1; TRBD1 aligns across 7 bases. The CDR3 consists of 17 residues. Germline V gives CDR1 ENHRY, CDR2 SYGVKD. After removal of 0 bases from V and 6 bases from J, the junction contained 11 bases not matched to a gene.

The chain carries TRBV28 and TRBJ2-7, with 9 bases fitting TRBD1. Germline-derived CDR1 and CDR2 are MDHEN and SYDVKM. V was clipped by 2 bases and J by 3 bases; unmatched bases: 2. This CDR3 comprises 14 residues. CDR3 loop: CASSLPTGGYEQYF. As DNA, the CDR3 is TGTGCCAGCAGTTTACCGACAGGGGGCTACGAGCAGTACTTC.

This sequence joins TRBV28 and TRBJ1-2; weak D call: TRBD1 (6 bases). In germline, CDR1 is MDHEN, CDR2 SYDVKM. CDR3 length equals 16 residues. Trimming pared 5 bases from V and 4 bases from J, leaving 20 bases between. The CDR3 loop is CASSAGSVGHLYGYTF. CDR3 nucleotide sequence: TGTGCCAGCAGTGCCGGATCCGTGGGACACCTCTATGGCTACACCTTC.

The rearrangement uses TRBV11-2 and TRBJ1-1, with D hard to call. The CDR3 sequence is 11 residues long. Germline CDR1 and CDR2: SGHAT and FQNNGV. V lost 5 bases and J lost 4, with 5 bases in between. The CDR3 reads CASSHSTEAFF. The CDR3 coding sequence is TGTGCCAGCAGCCATTCCACTGAAGCTTTCTTT.

This rearrangement joins TRBV7-9 to TRBJ2-1; 7 nucleotides match TRBD1. With 4 bases clipped from V and 4 bases from J, the junction kept 13 bases outside the gene matches. Germline V CDR1 and CDR2: SEHNR, FQNEAQ (reference sequence). The CDR3 is made up of 17 amino acids. As DNA, the CDR3 is TGTGCCAGCAGCTCGACCTCGACAGGGAAGGCTTACAATGAGCAGTTCTTC. This encodes CASSSTSTGKAYNEQFF.

V is TRBV28 and J is TRBJ1-2; D not resolved. CDR3 length: 14 residues. Germline CDR1 reads MDHEN; CDR2 reads SYDVKM. Trimming removed 7 bases at V and 1 base at J, with 13 bases between. This CDR3 is CASTSGLINYGYTF. CDR3 DNA: TGTGCCAGCACCTCAGGTCTGATTAACTATGGCTACACCTTC.

The V and J genes are TRBV27 and TRBJ2-7; no clear D gene. The CDR3 covers 13 residues. In germline, CDR1 is MNHEY, CDR2 SMNVEV (reference sequence). V was trimmed by 1 base and J by 7 bases, leaving 11 bases between them. The CDR3 here is CASSLFRSGEQYF. The CDR3 coding sequence is TGTGCCAGCAGTTTATTCCGGTCCGGGGAGCAGTACTTC.

The V call is TRBV11-3, the J call TRBJ2-5; 8 bases align to TRBD2. Looked up from germline, CDR1 is SGHNT and CDR2 is YENEEA. There are 17 residues in the CDR3. The V segment lost 1 base and the J segment 3 bases; nucleotides outside the gene matches: 10. This CDR3 is CASSLGLAGAGEETQYF. CDR3 DNA sequence: TGTGCCAGCAGCTTAGGATTGGCCGGAGCGGGAGAAGAGACCCAGTACTTC.

V gene TRBV27 combines with J gene TRBJ2-1, with TRBD1 matching 7 bases. The CDR3 loop spans 15 amino acids. The trim removed 6 bases at V and 4 bases at J, leaving 9 bases unmatched. Per germline, CDR1 MNHEY and CDR2 SMNVEV (reference sequence). The CDR3 here is CASRPGTVLYNEQFF. The CDR3 DNA is TGTGCCAGCAGGCCCGGGACAGTGCTTTACAATGAGCAGTTCTTC.